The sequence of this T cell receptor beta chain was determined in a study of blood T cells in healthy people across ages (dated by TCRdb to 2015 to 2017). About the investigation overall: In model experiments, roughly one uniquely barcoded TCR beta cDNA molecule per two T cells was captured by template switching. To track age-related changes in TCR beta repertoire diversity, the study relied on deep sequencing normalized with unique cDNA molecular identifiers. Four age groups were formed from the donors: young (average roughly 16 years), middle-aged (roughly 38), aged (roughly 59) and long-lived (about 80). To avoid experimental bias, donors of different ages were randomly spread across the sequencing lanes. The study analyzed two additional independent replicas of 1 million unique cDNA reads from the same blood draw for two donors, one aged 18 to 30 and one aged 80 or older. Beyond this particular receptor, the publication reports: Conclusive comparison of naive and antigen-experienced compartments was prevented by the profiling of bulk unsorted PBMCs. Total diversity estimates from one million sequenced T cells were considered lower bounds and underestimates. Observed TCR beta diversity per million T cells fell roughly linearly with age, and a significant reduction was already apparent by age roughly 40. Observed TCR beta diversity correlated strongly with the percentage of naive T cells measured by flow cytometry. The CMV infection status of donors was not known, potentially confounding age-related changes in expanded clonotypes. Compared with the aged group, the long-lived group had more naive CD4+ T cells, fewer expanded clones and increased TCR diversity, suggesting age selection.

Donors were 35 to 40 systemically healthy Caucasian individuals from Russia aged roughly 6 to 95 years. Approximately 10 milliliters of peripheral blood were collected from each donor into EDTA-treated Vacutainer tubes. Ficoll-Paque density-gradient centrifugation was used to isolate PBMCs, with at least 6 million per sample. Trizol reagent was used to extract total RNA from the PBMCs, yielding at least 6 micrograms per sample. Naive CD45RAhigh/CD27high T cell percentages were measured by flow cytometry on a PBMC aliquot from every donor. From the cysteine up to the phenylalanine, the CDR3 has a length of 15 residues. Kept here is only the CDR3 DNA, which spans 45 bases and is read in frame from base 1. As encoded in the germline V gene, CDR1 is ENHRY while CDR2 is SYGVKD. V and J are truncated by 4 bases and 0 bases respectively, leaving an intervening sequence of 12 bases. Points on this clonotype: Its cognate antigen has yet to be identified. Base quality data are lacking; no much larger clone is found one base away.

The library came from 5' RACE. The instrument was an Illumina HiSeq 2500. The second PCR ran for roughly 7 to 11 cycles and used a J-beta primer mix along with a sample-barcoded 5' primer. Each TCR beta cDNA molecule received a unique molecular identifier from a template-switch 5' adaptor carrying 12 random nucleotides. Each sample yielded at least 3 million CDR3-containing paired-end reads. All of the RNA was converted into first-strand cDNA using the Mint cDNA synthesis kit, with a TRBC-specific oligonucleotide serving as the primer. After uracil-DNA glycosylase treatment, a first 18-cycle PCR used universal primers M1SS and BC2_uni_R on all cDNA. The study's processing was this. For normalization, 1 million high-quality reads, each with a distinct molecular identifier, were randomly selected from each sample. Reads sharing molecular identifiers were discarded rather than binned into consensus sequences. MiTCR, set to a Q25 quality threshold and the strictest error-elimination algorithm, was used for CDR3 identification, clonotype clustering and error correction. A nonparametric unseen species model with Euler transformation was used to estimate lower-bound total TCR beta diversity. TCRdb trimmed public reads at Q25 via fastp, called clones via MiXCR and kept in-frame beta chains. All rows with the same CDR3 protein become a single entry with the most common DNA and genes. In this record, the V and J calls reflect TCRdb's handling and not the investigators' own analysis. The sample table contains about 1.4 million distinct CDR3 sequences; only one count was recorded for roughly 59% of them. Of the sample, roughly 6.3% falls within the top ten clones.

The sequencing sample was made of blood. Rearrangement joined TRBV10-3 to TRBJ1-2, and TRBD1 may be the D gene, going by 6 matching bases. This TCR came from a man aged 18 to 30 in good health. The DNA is TGTGCCATCAGTGGTTCGGGGGCCTCTAACTATGGCTACACCTTC. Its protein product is CAISGSGASNYGYTF.